This TCR beta chain comes out of a study of response to subunit inactivated influenza vaccine. Broader study findings: The authors offered the suggestion that each seasonal influenza vaccination recruits few new T cells.

This clonotype was counted between two and nine times. Its antigen is still unknown. Using its own MiXCR run on the RT-PCR reads, TCRdb lists one record per CDR3 protein. The table shows under 850,000 distinct CDR3 sequences, with around a sixth occurring only once. The TCR was taken from a man in his forties or fifties who received an inactivated influenza vaccine. This sample comprised PBMCs from blood, obtained less than 6 days after vaccination.

The DNA of the CDR3 is TGTGCCAGCGGGGAACAGGGGAATCAGCCCCAGCATTTT. Amino acids: CASGEQGNQPQHF. The genes are TRBV12-3 or TRBV12-4 and TRBJ1-5, with 7 positions matching TRBD1. Trimming at V came to 8 bases and at J to 4 bases, leaving 5 bases not matched to a gene. This CDR3 has 13 amino acids.